In this sample, the clone carrying this T cell receptor beta chain turned up once. This record comes from a study of blood T cells in healthy people across ages. The overall study: About one barcoded beta molecule per two T cells was the capture yield of template switching.

Trimming cost V 3 bases and J 6 bases, with 10 bases left between them. The germline gives CDR1 SGHNT, CDR2 YENEEA. The CDR3 contains 13 residues. Using a J-beta primer mix together with a sample-barcoded 5' primer, a second PCR was run for roughly 7 to 12 cycles. TCRdb called the 5' RACE reads again in MiXCR, with one record for every CDR3 protein. The repertoire consists of about 840,000 distinct CDR3 sequences, with about 28% occurring once and the leading ten covering roughly 10%. Donors gave 8.5 to 10 milliliters of peripheral blood apiece. Researchers isolated at least 6 million PBMCs per sample. Another study also made use of these data, one on T cells of mothers and their children. That paper states: Second-PCR primer M1S introduced sample barcodes and 2-4 random nucleotides.

Input material: blood. The chain carries TRBV11-3 and TRBJ2-3, with a tentative D call TRBD2 (5 bases). The sequence was collected from a middle-aged woman in good health. The CDR3 region is CASSFEGPDTQYF. In nucleotides, the CDR3 is TGTGCCAGCAGCTTTGAGGGTCCCGATACGCAGTATTTT. Based on the CDR3 plus reference TRBV11-3 and TRBJ2-3, the full variable domain is EAGVVQSPRYKIIEKKQPVAFWCNPISGHNTLYWYLQNLGQGPELLIRYENEEAVDDSQLPKDRFSAERLKGVDSTLKIQPAELGDSAVYLCASSFEGPDTQYFGPGTRLTVL.